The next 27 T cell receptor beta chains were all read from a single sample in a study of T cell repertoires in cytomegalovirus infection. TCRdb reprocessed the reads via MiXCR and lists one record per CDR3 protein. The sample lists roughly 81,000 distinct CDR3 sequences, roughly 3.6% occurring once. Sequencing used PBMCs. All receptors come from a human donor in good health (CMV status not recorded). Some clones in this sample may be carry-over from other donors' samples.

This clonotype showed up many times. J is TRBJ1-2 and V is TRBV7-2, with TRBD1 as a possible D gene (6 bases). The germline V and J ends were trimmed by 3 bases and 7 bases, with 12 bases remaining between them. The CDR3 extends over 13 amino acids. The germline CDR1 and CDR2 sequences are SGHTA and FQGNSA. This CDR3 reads CASSLTGVFGYTF. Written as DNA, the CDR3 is TGTGCCAGCAGCTTGACAGGCGTCTTTGGCTACACCTTC.

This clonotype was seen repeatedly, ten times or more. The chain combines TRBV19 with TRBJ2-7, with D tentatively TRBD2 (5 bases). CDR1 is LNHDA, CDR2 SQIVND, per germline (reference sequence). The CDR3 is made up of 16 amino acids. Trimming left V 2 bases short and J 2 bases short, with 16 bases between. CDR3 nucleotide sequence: TGTGCCAGTAGTATACAACCGAGAGGGAACCCCTACGAGCAGTACTTC. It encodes CASSIQPRGNPYEQYF.

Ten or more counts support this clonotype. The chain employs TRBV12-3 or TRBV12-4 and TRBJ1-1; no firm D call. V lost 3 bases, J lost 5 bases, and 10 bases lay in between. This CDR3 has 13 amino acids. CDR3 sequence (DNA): TGTGCCAGCAGTTTGAAGGTTATAACTGAAGCTTTCTTT. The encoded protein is CASSLKVITEAFF.

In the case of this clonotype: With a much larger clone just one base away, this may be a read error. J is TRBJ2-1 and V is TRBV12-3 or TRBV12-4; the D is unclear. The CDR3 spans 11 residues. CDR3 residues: CANSILSEQFF. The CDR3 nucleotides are TGTGCCAACAGTATTTTAAGTGAGCAGTTCTTC.

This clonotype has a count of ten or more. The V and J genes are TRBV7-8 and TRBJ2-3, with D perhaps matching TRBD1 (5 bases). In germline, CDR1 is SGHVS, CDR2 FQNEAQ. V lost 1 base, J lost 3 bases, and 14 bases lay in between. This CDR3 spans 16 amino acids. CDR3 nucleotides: TGTGCCAGCAGCTTAGGAAAAGTGGGGCTGACAGATACGCAGTATTTT. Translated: CASSLGKVGLTDTQYF. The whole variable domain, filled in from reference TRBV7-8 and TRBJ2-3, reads GAGVSQSPRYKVAKRGQDVALRCDPISGHVSLFWYQQALGQGPEFLTYFQNEAQLDKSGLPSDRFFAERPEGSVSTLKIQRTQQEDSAVYLCASSLGKVGLTDTQYFGPGTRLTVL.

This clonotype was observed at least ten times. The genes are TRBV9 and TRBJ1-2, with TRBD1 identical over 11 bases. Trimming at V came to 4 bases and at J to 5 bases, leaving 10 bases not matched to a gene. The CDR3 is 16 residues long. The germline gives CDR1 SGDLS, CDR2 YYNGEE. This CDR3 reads CASSLTWTGGAYGYTF. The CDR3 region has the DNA TGTGCCAGCAGCCTTACCTGGACAGGGGGCGCGTATGGCTACACCTTC.

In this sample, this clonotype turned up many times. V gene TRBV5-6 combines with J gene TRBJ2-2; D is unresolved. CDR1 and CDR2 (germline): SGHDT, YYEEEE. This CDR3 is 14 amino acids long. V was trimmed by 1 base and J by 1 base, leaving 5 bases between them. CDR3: CASSLTENTGELFF. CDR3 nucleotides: TGTGCCAGCAGCTTGACGGAGAACACCGGGGAGCTGTTTTTT.

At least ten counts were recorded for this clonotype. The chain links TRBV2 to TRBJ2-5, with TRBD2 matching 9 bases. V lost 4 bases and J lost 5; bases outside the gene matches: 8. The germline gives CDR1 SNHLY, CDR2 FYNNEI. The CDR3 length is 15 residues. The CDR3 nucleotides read TGTGCCAGCAGTGTTCCTGCGGGGGGGTTGGAGACCCAGTACTTC. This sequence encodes CASSVPAGGLETQYF.

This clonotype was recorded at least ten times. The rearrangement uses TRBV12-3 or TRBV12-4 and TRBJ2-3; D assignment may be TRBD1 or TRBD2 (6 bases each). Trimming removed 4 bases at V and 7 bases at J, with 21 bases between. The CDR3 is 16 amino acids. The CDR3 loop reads CASSSGAGTHSNTQYF. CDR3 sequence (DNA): TGTGCCAGCAGTTCGGGGGCCGGAACCCACTCAAATACGCAGTATTTT.

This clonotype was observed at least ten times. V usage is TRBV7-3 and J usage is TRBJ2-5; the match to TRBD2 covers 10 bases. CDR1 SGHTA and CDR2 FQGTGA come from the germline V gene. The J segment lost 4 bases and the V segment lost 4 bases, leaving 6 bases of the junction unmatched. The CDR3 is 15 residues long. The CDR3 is CASSSVAGGTETQYF. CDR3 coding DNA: TGTGCCAGCAGCTCGGTAGCGGGGGGCACAGAGACCCAGTACTTC.

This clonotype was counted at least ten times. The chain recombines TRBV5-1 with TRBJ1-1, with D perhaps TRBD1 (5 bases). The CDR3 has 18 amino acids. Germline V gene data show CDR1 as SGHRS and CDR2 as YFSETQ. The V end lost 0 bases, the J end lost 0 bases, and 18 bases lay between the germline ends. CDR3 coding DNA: TGCGCCAGCAGCTTGGCCCCCACAGGCCTACCGATGAACACTGAAGCTTTCTTT. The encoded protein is CASSLAPTGLPMNTEAFF.

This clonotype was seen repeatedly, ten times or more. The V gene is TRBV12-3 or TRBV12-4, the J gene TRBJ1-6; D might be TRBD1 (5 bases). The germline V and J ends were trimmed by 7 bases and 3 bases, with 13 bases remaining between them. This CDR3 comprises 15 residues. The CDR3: CASTSDSDYNSPLHF. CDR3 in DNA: TGTGCCAGCACCTCCGACAGTGACTATAATTCACCCCTCCACTTT.

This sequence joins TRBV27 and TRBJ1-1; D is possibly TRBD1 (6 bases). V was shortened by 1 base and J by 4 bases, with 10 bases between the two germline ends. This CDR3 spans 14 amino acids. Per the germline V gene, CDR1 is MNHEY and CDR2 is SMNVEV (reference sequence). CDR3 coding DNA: TGTGCCAGCAGTTTATGGGGGCGTAGCACTGAAGCTTTCTTT. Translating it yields CASSLWGRSTEAFF.

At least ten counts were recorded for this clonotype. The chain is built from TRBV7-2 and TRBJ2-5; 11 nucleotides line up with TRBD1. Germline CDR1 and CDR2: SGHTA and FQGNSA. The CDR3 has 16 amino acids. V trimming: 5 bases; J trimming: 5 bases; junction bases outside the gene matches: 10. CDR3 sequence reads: CASSPGTGGGVETQYF. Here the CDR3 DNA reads TGTGCCAGCAGCCCCGGGACAGGGGGTGGCGTTGAGACCCAGTACTTC.

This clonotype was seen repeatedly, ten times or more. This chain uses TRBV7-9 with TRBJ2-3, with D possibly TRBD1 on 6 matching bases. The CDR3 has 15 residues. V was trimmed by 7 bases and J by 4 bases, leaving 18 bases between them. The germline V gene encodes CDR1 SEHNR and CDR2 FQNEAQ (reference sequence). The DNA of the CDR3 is TGTGCCAGCAACTCACAGGGATGGTTTCCAGATACGCAGTATTTT. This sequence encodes CASNSQGWFPDTQYF.

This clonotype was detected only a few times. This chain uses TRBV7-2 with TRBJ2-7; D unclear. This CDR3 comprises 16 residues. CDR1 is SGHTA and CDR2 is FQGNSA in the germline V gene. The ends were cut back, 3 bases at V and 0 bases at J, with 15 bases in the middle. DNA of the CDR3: TGTGCCAGCAGCTTTCGGGCAGGTACAAGCTCCTACGAGCAGTACTTC. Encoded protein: CASSFRAGTSSYEQYF. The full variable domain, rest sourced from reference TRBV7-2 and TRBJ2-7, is GAGVSQSPSNKVTEKGKDVELRCDPISGHTALYWYRQSLGQGLEFLIYFQGNSAPDKSGLPSDRFSAERTGGSVSTLTIQRTQQEDSAVYLCASSFRAGTSSYEQYFGPGTRLTVT.

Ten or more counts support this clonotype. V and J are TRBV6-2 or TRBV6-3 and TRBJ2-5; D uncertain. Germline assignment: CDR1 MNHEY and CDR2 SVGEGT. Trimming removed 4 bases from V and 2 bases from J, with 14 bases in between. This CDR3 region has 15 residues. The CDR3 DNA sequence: TGTGCCAGCAGTTTCCCGGCAATCGGGCAAGAGACCCAGTACTTC. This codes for CASSFPAIGQETQYF.

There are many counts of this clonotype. CDR3 sequence (DNA): TGTGCCAGCAGCCCCCGGGACAGGCGTTATAGCAATCAGCCCCAGCATTTT. It translates to CASSPRDRRYSNQPQHF. V usage is TRBV7-2 and J usage is TRBJ1-5; 8 bases are shared with TRBD1. This CDR3 comprises 17 residues. Trimming took 5 bases from V and 0 from J; bases not matched to a gene: 9. CDR1 and CDR2 (germline): SGHTA, FQGNSA.

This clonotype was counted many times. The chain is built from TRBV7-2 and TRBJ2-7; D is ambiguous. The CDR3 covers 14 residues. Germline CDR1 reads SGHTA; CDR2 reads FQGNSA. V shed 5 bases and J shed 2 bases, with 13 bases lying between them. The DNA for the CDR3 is TGTGCCAGCAGCGAGGTCTGGGGTGCCTACGAGCAGTACTTC. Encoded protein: CASSEVWGAYEQYF.

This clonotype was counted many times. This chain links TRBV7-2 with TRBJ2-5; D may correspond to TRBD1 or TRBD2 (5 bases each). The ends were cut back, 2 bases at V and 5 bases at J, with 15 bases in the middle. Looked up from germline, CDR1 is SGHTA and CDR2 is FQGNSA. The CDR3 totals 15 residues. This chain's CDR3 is CASSLQGASGETQYF. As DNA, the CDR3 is TGTGCCAGCAGCTTACAAGGGGCTTCGGGGGAGACCCAGTACTTC.

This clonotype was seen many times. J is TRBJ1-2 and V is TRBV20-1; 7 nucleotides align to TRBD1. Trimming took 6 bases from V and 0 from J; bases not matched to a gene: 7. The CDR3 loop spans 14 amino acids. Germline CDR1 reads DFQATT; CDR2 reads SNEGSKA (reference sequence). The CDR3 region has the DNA TGCAGTGCACTGGACAGGAGGACTAACTATGGCTACACCTTC. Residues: CSALDRRTNYGYTF.

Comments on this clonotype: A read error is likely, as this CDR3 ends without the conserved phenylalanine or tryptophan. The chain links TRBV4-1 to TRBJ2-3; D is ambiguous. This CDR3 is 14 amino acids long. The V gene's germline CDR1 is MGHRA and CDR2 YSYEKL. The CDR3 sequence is CASSQVTTADTQYV. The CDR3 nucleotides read TGCGCCAGCAGCCAAGTTACAACAGCAGATACTCAGTATGTT.

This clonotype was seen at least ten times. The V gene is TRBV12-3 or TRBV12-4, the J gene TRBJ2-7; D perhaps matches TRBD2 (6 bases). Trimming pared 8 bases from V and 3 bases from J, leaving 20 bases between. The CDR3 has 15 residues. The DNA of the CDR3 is TGTGCCAGCTCTTCAACCAGGGAGGTGGGCTACGAGCAGTACTTC. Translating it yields CASSSTREVGYEQYF.

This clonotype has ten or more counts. CDR3 nucleotide sequence: TGTGCCAGCACTCTCTCTCCAGGGTCCCCCTCTGGAAACACCATATATTTT. Translated, it gives CASTLSPGSPSGNTIYF. The gene calls are TRBV12-3 or TRBV12-4 and TRBJ1-3; maybe TRBD1 (5 bases). Trimming removed 7 bases at V and 0 bases at J, with 19 bases between. The CDR3 consists of 17 residues.

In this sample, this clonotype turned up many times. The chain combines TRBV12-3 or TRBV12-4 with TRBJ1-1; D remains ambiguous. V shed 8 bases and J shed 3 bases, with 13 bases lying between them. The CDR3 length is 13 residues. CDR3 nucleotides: TGTGCCAGCGTTTTGAAAGGGTACACTGAAGCTTTCTTT. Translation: CASVLKGYTEAFF.

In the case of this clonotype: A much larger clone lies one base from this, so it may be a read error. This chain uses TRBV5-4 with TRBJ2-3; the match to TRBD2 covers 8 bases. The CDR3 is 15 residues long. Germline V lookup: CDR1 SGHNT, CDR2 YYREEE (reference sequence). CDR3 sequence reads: CASSAGTRSTDTRYF. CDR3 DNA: TGTGCCAGCAGCGCCGGGACTAGATCCACAGATACGCGGTATTTT.

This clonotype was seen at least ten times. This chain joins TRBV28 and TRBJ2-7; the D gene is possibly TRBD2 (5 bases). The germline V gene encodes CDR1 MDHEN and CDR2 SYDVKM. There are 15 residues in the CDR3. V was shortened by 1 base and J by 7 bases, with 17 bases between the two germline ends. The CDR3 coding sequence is TGTGCCAGCAGTTTATCCCACCTCCTAACGGGAGAGCAGTACTTC. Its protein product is CASSLSHLLTGEQYF.